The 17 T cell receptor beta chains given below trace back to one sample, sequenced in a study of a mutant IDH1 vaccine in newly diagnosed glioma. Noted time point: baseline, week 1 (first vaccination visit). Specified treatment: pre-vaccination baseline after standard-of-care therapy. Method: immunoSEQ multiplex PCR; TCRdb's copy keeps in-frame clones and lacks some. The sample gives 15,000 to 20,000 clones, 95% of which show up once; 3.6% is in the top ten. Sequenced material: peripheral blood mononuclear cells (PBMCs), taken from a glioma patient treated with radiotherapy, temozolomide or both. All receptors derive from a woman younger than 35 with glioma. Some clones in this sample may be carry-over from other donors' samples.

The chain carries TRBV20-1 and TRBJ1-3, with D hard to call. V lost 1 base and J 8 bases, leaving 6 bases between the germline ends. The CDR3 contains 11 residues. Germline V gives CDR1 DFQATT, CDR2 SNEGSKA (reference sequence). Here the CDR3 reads CSARGADTIYF. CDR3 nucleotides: TGCAGTGCTAGAGGGGCAGACACCATATATTTT.

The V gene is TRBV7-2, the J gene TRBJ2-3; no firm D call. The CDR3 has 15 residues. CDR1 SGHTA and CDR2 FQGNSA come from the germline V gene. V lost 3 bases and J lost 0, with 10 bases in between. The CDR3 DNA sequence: TGTGCCAGCAGCTTCAGTCGGGTTAGCACAGATACGCAGTATTTT. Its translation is CASSFSRVSTDTQYF.

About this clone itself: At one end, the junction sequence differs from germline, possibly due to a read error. The CDR3 DNA reads as TGTGCCAGCAGCTTAACTACCCGCGGGGGGCTGTTTTTT. Amino acids: CASSLTTRGGLFF. This chain joins TRBV7-2 and TRBJ2-2, with TRBD2 matching 7 bases. Germline CDR1 SGHTA, CDR2 FQGNSA. The CDR3 is 13 amino acids.

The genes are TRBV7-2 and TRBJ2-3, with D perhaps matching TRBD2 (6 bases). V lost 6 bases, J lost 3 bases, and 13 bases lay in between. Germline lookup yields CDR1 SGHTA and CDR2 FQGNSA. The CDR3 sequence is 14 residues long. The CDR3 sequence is CASRLRGRTDTQYF. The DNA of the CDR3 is TGTGCCAGCAGGCTGAGAGGGAGGACAGATACGCAGTATTTT.

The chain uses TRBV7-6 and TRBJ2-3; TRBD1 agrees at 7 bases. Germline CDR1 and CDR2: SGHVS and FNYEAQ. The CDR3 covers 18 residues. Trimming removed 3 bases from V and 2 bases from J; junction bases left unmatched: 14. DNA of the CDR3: TGTGCCAGCAGCTTGGGTGGGGCAGGGGGATTATCCACAGATACGCAGTATTTT. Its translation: CASSLGGAGGLSTDTQYF.

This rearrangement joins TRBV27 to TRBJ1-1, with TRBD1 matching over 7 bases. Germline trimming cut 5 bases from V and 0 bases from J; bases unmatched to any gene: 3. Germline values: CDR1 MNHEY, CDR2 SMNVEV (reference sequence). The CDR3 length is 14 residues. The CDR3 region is CASSPDRVNTEAFF. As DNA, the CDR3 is TGTGCCAGCAGTCCCGACAGGGTGAACACTGAAGCTTTCTTT.

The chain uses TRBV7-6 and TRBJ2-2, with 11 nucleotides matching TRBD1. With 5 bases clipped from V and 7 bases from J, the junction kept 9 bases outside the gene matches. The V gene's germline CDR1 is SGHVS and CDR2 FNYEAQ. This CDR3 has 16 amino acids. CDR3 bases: TGTGCCAGCAGCGTCGGGACAGGGGGAAGCCGCGGGGAGCTGTTTTTT. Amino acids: CASSVGTGGSRGELFF.

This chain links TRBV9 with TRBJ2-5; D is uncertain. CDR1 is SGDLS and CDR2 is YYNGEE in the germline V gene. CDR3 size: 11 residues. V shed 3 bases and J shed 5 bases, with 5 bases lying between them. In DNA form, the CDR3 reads TGTGCCAGCAGCGACGCCGAGACCCAGTACTTC. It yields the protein CASSDAETQYF. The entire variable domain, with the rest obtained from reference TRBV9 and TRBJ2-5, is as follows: DSGVTQTPKHLITATGQRVTLRCSPRSGDLSVYWYQQSLDQGLQFLIQYYNGEERAKGNILERFSAQQFPDLHSELNLSSLELGDSALYFCASSDAETQYFGPGTRLLVL.

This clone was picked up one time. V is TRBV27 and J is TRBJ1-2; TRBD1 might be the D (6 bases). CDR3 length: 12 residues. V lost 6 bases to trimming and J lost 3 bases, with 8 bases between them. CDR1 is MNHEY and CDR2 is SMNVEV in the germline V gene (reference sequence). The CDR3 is CASRTGYYGYTF. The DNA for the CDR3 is TGTGCCAGCAGGACAGGCTACTATGGCTACACCTTC.

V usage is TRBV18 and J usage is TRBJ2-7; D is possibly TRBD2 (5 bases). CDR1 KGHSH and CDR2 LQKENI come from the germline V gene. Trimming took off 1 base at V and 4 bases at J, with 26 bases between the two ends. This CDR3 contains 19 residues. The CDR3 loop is CASSPRLTQKGVRSYEQYF. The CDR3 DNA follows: TGTGCCAGCTCACCACGGCTTACCCAAAAGGGAGTCAGATCGTACGAGCAGTACTTC.

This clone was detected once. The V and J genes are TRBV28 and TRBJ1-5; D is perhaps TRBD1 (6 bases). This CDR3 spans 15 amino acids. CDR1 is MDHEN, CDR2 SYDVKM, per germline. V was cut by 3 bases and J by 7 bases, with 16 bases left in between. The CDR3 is CASSFNLGAGQPQHF. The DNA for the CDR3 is TGTGCCAGCAGTTTTAATTTGGGGGCCGGGCAGCCCCAGCATTTT.

This chain's CDR3 is CASSVDSGGGETQYF. In DNA form, the CDR3 reads TGTGCCAGCAGCGTAGATTCGGGAGGGGGTGAGACCCAGTACTTC. The rearrangement links TRBV9 to TRBJ2-5, with 8 bases lining up with TRBD2. CDR3 length equals 15 residues. Germline assignment: CDR1 SGDLS and CDR2 YYNGEE. J gave up 5 bases and V 0 bases, and 6 bases lay outside the gene matches.

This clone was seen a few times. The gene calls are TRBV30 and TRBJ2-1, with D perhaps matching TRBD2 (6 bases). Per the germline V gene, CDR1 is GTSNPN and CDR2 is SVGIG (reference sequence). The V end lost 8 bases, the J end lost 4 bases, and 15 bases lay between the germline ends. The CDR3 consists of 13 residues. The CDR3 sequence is CAAHSDYYNEQFF. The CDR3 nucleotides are TGTGCCGCTCACTCGGACTATTACAATGAGCAGTTCTTC. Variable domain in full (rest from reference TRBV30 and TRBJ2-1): SQTIHQWPATLVQPVGSPLSLECTVEGTSNPNLYWYRQAAGRGLQLLFYSVGIGQISSEVPQNLSASRPQDRQFILSSKKLLLSDSGFYLCAAHSDYYNEQFFGPGTRLTVL.

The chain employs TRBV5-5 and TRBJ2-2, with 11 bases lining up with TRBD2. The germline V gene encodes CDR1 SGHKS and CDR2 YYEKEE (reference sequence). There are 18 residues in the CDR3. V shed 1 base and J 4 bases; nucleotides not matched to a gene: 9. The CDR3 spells CASSLSSSGGMGTGELFF. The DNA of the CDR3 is TGTGCCAGCAGCTTGTCTTCTAGCGGGGGGATGGGCACCGGGGAGCTGTTTTTT.

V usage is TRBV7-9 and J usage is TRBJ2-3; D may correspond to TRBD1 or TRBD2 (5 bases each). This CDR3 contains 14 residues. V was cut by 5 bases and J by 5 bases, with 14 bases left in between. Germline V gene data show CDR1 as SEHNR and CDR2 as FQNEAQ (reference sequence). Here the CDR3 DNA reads TGTGCCAGCAGCCCGGGACGCGCAGTAGATACGCAGTATTTT. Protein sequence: CASSPGRAVDTQYF.

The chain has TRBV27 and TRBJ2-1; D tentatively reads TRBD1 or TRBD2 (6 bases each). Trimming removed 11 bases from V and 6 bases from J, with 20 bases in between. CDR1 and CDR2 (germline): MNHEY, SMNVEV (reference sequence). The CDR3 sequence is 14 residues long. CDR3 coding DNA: TGTGCCTCGTCTTGGGGTTGGGGGGCCAATGAGCAGTTCTTC. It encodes CASSWGWGANEQFF.

The chain's CDR3 is CASSLVVVGYGYTF. The CDR3 DNA follows: TGTGCCAGCAGCTTAGTAGTCGTAGGCTATGGCTACACCTTC. The rearrangement uses TRBV7-2 and TRBJ1-2; the D is unclear. The CDR3 consists of 14 residues. V was clipped by 1 base and J by 4 bases, with 10 bases between them. Germline V gene lookup returns CDR1 SGHTA and CDR2 FQGNSA.